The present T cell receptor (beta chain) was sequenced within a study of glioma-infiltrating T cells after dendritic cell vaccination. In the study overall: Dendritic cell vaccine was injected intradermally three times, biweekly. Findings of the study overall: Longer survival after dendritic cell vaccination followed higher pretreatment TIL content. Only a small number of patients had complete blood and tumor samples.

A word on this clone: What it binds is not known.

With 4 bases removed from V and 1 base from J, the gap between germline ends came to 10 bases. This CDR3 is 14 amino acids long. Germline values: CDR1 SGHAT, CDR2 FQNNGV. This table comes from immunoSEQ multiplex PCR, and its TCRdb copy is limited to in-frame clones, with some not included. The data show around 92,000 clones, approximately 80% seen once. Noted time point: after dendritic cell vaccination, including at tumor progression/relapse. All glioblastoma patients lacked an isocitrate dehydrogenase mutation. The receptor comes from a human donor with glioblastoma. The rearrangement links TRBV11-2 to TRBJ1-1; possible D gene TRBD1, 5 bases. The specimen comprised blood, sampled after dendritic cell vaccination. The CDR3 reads CASSSRGGNTEAFF. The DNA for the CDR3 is TGTGCCAGCAGCTCGCGGGGGGGGAACACTGAAGCTTTCTTT.